The 6 T cell receptor beta chains listed next were all sequenced from one sample in a study of beta chain features in type 1 diabetes. Study results and limitations: In all four CD4+ subsets, TCRB CDR3 length was significantly, moderately reduced in type 1 diabetes.

Their cognate antigens are unknown. Of the isolated RNA, all was reverse transcribed, and so the sequenced material was expressed TCRB transcripts. Repertoires were generated with immunoSEQ multiplex PCR, while TCRdb's copy carries only in-frame clones and drops some. The table shows 500,000 to 850,000 clones, with about 14% occurring only once. The specimen sequenced was naive CD4+ T cells from blood. These receptors were collected from a man aged 18 to 29 with type 1 diabetes.

The chain recombines TRBV12-5 with TRBJ2-6; D might be TRBD1 (5 bases). The CDR3 runs to 16 residues. Germline CDR1 and CDR2: LGHNT and FRNRAP. V lost 0 bases and J lost 4, with 10 bases in between. CDR3 protein: CASGLVLGVGANVLTF. CDR3 nucleotides: TGTGCTAGTGGTTTGGTATTAGGGGTAGGGGCCAACGTCCTGACTTTC.

There are many counts of this clone. The genes are TRBV10-3 and TRBJ2-2; 7 bases are a match to TRBD1. CDR3 length equals 14 residues. V trimming: 10 bases; J trimming: 3 bases; junction bases outside the gene matches: 8. Germline CDR1 is ENHRY and CDR2 is SYGVKD. DNA of the CDR3: TGTGCCACCGGGACAGAGGTAGACACCGGGGAGCTGTTTTTT. This encodes CATGTEVDTGELFF.

V is TRBV4-3 and J is TRBJ1-2, with D possibly matching TRBD1 (5 bases). Trimming left V 0 bases short and J 3 bases short, with 11 bases between. The CDR3 consists of 15 residues. The germline CDR1 and CDR2 sequences are LGHNA and YSLEER. CDR3 loop: CASSQEQAGHYGYTF. In nucleotides, the CDR3 is TGCGCCAGCAGCCAAGAACAGGCAGGACACTATGGCTACACCTTC.

In the case of this clone: Other nucleotide sequences in the sample specify the same CDR3. The V and J genes are TRBV18 and TRBJ2-1; 8 bases map to TRBD1. V was clipped by 3 bases and J by 5 bases; unmatched bases: 0. Germline CDR1 is KGHSH and CDR2 is LQKENI. The CDR3 extends over 13 amino acids. The CDR3 loop reads CASSPDRDNEQFF. The CDR3 region has the DNA TGTGCCAGCTCACCGGACAGGGACAATGAGCAGTTCTTC.

The chain is built from TRBV2 and TRBJ2-7; tentative D call: TRBD2 (6 bases). The CDR3 length is 11 residues. V lost 11 bases and J 2 bases, leaving 10 bases between the germline ends. The V gene's germline CDR1 is SNHLY and CDR2 FYNNEI. CDR3 sequence: CAAEGTYEQYF. CDR3 DNA: TGTGCCGCGGAGGGAACCTACGAGCAGTACTTC.

This clone was seen only a few times. This chain connects TRBV6-4 to TRBJ2-2; no reliable D call. V was shortened by 6 bases and J by 1 base, with 9 bases between the two germline ends. CDR1 is MRHNA, CDR2 SNTAGT, per germline. The CDR3 length is 14 residues. The CDR3 is CASSRRENTGELFF. CDR3 sequence (DNA): TGTGCCAGCAGCCGTAGGGAGAACACCGGGGAGCTGTTTTTT.